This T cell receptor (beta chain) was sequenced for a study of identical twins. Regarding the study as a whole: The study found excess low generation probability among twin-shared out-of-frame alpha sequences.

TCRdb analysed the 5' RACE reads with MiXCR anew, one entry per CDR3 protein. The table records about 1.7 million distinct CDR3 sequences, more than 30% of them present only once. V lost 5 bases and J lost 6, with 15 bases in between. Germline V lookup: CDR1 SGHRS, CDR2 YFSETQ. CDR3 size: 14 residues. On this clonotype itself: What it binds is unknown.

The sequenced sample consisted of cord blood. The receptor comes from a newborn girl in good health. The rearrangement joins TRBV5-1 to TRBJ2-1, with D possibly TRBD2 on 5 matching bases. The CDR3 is CASRADWSGNEQFF. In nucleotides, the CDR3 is TGCGCCAGCAGGGCGGACTGGTCGGGCAATGAGCAGTTCTTC.